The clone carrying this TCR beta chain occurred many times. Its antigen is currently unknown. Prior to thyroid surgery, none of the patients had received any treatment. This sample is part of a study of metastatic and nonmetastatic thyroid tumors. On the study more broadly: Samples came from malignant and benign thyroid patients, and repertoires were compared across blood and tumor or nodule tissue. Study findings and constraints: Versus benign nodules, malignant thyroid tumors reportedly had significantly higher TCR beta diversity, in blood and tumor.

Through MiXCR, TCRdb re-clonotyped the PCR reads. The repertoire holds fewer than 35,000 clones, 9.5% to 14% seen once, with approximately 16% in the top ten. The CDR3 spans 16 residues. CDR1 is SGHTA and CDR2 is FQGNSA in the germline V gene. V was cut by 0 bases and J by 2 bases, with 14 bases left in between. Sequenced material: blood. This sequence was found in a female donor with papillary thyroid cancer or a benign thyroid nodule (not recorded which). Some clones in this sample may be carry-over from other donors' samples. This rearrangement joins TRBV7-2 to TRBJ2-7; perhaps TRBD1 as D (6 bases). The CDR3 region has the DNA TGTGCCAGCAGCTTAGCCGGCACAGGGCGGGCCTACGAGCAGTACTTC. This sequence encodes CASSLAGTGRAYEQYF.